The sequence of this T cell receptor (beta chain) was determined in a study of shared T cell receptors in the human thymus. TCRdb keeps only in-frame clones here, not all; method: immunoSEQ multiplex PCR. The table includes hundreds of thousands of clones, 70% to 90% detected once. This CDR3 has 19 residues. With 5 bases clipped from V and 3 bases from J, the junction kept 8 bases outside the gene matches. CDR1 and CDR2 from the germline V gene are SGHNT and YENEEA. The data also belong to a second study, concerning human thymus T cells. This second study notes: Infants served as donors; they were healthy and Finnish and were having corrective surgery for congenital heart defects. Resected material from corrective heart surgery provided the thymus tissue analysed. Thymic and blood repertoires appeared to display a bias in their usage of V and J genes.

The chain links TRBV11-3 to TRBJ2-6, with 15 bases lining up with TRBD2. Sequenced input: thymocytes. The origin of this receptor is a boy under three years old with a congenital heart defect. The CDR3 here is CASSLSPGLAGGGANVLTF. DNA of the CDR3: TGTGCCAGCAGCCTGAGCCCGGGACTAGCGGGAGGTGGGGCCAACGTCCTGACTTTC. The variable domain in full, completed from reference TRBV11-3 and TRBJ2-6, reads EAGVVQSPRYKIIEKKQPVAFWCNPISGHNTLYWYLQNLGQGPELLIRYENEEAVDDSQLPKDRFSAERLKGVDSTLKIQPAELGDSAVYLCASSLSPGLAGGGANVLTFGAGSRLTVL.